This section outlines one T cell receptor beta chain sequence together with its context. The germline V gene encodes CDR1 SGHDT and CDR2 YYEEEE. CDR3 length: 17 amino acids. V lost 0 bases to trimming and J lost 1 base, with 17 bases between them. This entry is derived from a study of blood T cell repertoires in COVID-19. Study overall: PBMCs, B-cell-depleted T cells, or T cells provided the cDNA or gDNA that made up the material.

This table comes from immunoSEQ multiplex PCR, and its TCRdb copy is limited to in-frame clones, with some not included. The sample carries about 200,000 clones, 75% to 90% recorded once. This clonotype was sampled from a man in his forties or fifties who had recovered from COVID-19. The specimen sequenced was PBMCs or T cells enriched from blood (not recorded which). This chain uses TRBV5-6 with TRBJ2-7; D is undetermined. CDR3 sequence: CASSLDGGLTLSYEQYF. The CDR3, as DNA: TGTGCCAGCAGCTTGGACGGTGGGCTAACTCTTTCCTACGAGCAGTACTTC.